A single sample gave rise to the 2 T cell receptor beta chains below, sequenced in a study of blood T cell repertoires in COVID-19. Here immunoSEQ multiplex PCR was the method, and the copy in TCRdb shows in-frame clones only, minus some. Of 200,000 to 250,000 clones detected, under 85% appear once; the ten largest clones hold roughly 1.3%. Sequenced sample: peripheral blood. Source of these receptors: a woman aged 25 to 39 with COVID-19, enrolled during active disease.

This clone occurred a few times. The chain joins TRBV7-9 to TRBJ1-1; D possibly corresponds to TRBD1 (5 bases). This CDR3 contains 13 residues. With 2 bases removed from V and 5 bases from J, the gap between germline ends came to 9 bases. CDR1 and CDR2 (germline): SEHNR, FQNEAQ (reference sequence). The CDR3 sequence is CASSLKGATEAFF. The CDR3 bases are TGTGCCAGCAGCTTAAAAGGGGCGACTGAAGCTTTCTTT.

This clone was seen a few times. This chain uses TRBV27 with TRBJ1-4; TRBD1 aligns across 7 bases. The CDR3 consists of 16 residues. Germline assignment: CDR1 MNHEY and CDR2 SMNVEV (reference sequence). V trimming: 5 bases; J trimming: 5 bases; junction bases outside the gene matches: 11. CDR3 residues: CASSPARTGYNEKLFF. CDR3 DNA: TGTGCCAGCAGTCCCGCCCGGACAGGTTACAATGAAAAACTGTTTTTT.